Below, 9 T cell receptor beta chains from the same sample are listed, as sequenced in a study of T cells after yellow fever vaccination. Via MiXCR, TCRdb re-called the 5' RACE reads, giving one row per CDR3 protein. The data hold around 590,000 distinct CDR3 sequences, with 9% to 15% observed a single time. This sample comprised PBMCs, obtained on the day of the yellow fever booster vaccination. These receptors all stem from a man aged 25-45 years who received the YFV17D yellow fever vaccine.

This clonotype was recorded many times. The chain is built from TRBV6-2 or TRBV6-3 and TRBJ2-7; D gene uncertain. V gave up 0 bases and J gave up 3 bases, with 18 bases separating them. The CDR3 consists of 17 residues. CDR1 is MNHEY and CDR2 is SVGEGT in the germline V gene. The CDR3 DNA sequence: TGTGCCAGCAGTTACTCTCTGCTAGGTGAGGACCTCTACGAGCAGTACTTC. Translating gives CASSYSLLGEDLYEQYF.

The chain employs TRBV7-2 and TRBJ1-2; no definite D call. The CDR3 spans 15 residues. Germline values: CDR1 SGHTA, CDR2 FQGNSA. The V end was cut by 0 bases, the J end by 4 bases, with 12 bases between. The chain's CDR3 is CASSLAQAEIYGYTF. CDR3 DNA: TGTGCCAGCAGCTTAGCGCAGGCGGAGATCTATGGCTACACCTTC.

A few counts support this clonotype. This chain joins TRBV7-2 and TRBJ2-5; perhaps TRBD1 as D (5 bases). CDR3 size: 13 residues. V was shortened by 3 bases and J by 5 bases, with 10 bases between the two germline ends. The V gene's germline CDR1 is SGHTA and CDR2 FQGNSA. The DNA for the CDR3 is TGTGCCAGCAGCTTCGGCAGGGCGGAGACCCAGTACTTC. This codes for CASSFGRAETQYF. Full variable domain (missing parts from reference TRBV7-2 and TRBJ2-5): GAGVSQSPSNKVTEKGKDVELRCDPISGHTALYWYRQSLGQGLEFLIYFQGNSAPDKSGLPSDRFSAERTGGSVSTLTIQRTQQEDSAVYLCASSFGRAETQYFGPGTRLLVL.

CDR3 loop: CSARPGRGVGELFF. In DNA, the CDR3 is TGCAGTGCTAGGCCCGGGAGGGGTGTCGGGGAGCTGTTTTTT. The chain carries TRBV20-1 and TRBJ2-2; 8 nucleotides align to TRBD2. Germline V gene sequence: CDR1 DFQATT, CDR2 SNEGSKA (reference sequence). Germline trimming cut 3 bases from V and 7 bases from J; bases unmatched to any gene: 7. The CDR3 loop spans 14 amino acids.

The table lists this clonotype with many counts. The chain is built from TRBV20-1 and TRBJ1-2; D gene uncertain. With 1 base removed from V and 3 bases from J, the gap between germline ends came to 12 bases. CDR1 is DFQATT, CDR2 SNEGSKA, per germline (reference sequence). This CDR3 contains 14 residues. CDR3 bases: TGCAGTGCTAGAGTGGCAGGTTCCTACTATGGCTACACCTTC. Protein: CSARVAGSYYGYTF.

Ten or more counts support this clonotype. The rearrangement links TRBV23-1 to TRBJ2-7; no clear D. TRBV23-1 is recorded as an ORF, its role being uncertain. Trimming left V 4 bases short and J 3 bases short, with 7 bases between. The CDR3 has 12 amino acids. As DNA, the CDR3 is TGCGCCAGCAGTCGGAACTACTACGAGCAGTACTTC. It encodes CASSRNYYEQYF.

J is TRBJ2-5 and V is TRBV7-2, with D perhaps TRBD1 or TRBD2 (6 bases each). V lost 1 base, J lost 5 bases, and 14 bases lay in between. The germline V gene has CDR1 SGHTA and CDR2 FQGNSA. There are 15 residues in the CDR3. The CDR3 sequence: CASSLGWGAGETQYF. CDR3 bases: TGTGCCAGCAGCTTAGGTTGGGGGGCAGGGGAGACCCAGTACTTC. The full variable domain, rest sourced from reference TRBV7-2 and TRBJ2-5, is GAGVSQSPSNKVTEKGKDVELRCDPISGHTALYWYRQSLGQGLEFLIYFQGNSAPDKSGLPSDRFSAERTGGSVSTLTIQRTQQEDSAVYLCASSLGWGAGETQYFGPGTRLLVL.

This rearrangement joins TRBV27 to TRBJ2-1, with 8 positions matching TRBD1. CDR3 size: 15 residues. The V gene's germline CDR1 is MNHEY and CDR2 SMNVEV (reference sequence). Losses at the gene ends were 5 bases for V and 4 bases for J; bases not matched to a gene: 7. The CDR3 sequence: CASSPTGALYNEQFF. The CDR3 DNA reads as TGTGCCAGCAGTCCGACAGGGGCCCTTTACAATGAGCAGTTCTTC.

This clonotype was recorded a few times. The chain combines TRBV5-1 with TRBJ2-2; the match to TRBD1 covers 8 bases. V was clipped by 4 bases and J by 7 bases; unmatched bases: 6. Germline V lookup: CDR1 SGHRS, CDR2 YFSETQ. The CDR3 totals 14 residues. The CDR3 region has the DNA TGCGCCAGCAGCACGGGACAGGAGGGCGGGGAGCTGTTTTTT. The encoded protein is CASSTGQEGGELFF.